One and the same sample provided the 11 T cell receptor beta chains below, sequenced in a study of CD8 T cells in ankylosing spondylitis. In TCRdb, the 5' RACE reads were re-called with MiXCR into one record per CDR3 protein. The repertoire includes around 230,000 distinct CDR3 sequences, 7.5% to 9% of them detected once, and about 6.8% sits in the top ten. The specimen sequenced was blood, either unsorted or a sorted T cell fraction (not recorded which). These receptors all stem from a male donor with ankylosing spondylitis or in good health (not recorded which).

There are a few counts of this clonotype. The rearrangement uses TRBV20-1 and TRBJ2-1; possibly TRBD2 for D (5 bases). V gave up 0 bases and J gave up 2 bases, with 20 bases separating them. Germline loops: CDR1 DFQATT, CDR2 SNEGSKA (reference sequence). This CDR3 is built from 18 residues. CDR3 in DNA: TGCAGTGCTAGAGATACCCTCGCGACTATAACCCCCTACAATGAGCAGTTCTTC. It codes for CSARDTLATITPYNEQFF.

The CDR3 spells CSARDSQGALTEAFF. The CDR3 DNA reads TGCAGTGCTAGAGATTCACAGGGCGCGCTCACTGAAGCTTTCTTT. The rearrangement uses TRBV20-1 and TRBJ1-1, with a tentative D call TRBD1 (6 bases). Trimming shortened V by 0 bases and J by 4 bases, and 15 bases separated the two germline ends. The CDR3 is 15 amino acids. Germline values: CDR1 DFQATT, CDR2 SNEGSKA (reference sequence).

This clonotype occurred many times. This chain connects TRBV5-1 to TRBJ1-1; D is possibly TRBD1 (5 bases). Germline V gene sequence: CDR1 SGHRS, CDR2 YFSETQ. The CDR3 covers 12 residues. Trimming removed 7 bases from V and 5 bases from J, with 12 bases in between. The CDR3 sequence is CASRAGGTEAFF. The CDR3 coding sequence is TGCGCCAGCCGCGCCGGGGGTACTGAAGCTTTCTTT.

In this sample, this clonotype turned up many times. The rearrangement joins TRBV20-1 to TRBJ2-1; D is unclear. Trimming removed 0 bases from V and 7 bases from J, with 16 bases in between. The length of the CDR3 is 15 residues. Germline loops: CDR1 DFQATT, CDR2 SNEGSKA (reference sequence). The DNA for the CDR3 is TGCAGTGCTAGAGATCCCGGCGGCCATTTGAATGAGCAGTTCTTC. It codes for CSARDPGGHLNEQFF.

The V call is TRBV7-9, the J call TRBJ2-7, with no clear D. Trimming took 2 bases from V and 6 from J, leaving 11 bases between them. Germline V CDR1 and CDR2: SEHNR, FQNEAQ (reference sequence). This CDR3 has 13 amino acids. CDR3 region: CASSLFPIVEQYF. DNA for the CDR3: TGTGCCAGCAGCTTATTCCCCATCGTCGAGCAGTACTTC.

This clonotype was seen repeatedly, ten times or more. This chain uses TRBV30 with TRBJ1-2, with D unresolved. Trimming removed 0 bases from V and 5 bases from J, with 10 bases in between. The CDR3 is 13 residues long. Germline loops: CDR1 GTSNPN, CDR2 SVGIG (reference sequence). The CDR3 coding sequence is TGTGCCTGGAGTGTAATGGGCGCGTATGGCTACACCTTC. Translating gives CAWSVMGAYGYTF. Supplemented by reference TRBV30 and TRBJ1-2, the full variable domain reads SQTIHQWPATLVQPVGSPLSLECTVEGTSNPNLYWYRQAAGRGLQLLFYSVGIGQISSEVPQNLSASRPQDRQFILSSKKLLLSDSGFYLCAWSVMGAYGYTFGSGTRLTVV.

This clonotype was observed at least ten times. CDR3 DNA: TGTGCCAGCAGCCAAGAAGGGGGGAATCAGCCCCAGCATTTT. Translated: CASSQEGGNQPQHF. The chain employs TRBV3-1 and TRBJ1-5; possible D gene TRBD1, 6 bases. This CDR3 is 14 amino acids long. The V gene's germline CDR1 is LGHDT and CDR2 YNNKEL (reference sequence). V shed 0 bases and J shed 4 bases, with 7 bases lying between them. Drawing the rest from reference TRBV3-1 and TRBJ1-5, the complete variable domain is DTAVSQTPKYLVTQMGNDKSIKCEQNLGHDTMYWYKQDSKKFLKIMFSYNNKELIINETVPNRFSPKSPDKAHLNLHINSLELGDSAVYFCASSQEGGNQPQHFGDGTRLSIL.

This clonotype was seen repeatedly, ten times or more. The chain carries TRBV6-1 and TRBJ2-2; 10 nucleotides line up with TRBD2. This CDR3 spans 16 amino acids. The junction had 5 bases not matched to a gene; V was cut back by 6 bases and J by 1 base. Looked up from germline, CDR1 is MNHNS and CDR2 is SASEGT. CDR3 amino acids: CASRSSGRRNTGELFF. DNA of the CDR3: TGTGCCAGCAGGTCTAGCGGGAGAAGGAACACCGGGGAGCTGTTTTTT.

At least ten counts were recorded for this clonotype. V usage is TRBV15 and J usage is TRBJ1-5; the match to TRBD1 covers 9 bases. V lost 4 bases and J lost 6; bases outside the gene matches: 13. The CDR3 spans 17 residues. Germline V gives CDR1 LNHNV, CDR2 YYDKDF (reference sequence). CDR3 protein: CATSILQGARIGQPQHF. The CDR3 coding sequence is TGTGCCACCAGCATACTACAGGGGGCGAGAATCGGTCAGCCCCAGCATTTT.

This clonotype was observed at least ten times. J is TRBJ2-3 and V is TRBV7-9, with no clear D. With 5 bases removed from V and 5 bases from J, the gap between germline ends came to 2 bases. Germline CDR1 is SEHNR and CDR2 is FQNEAQ (reference sequence). This CDR3 has 10 amino acids. The CDR3 DNA reads as TGTGCCAGCAGCGAAGATACGCAGTATTTT. It codes for CASSEDTQYF.

The table lists this clonotype with many counts. The J gene is TRBJ1-6, the V gene TRBV18, with no clear D. V dropped 1 base and J dropped 7 bases, with 11 bases sitting between them. Looked up from germline, CDR1 is KGHSH and CDR2 is LQKENI. The CDR3 has 15 residues. CDR3: CASSPRVQGNSPLHF. The CDR3 nucleotides read TGTGCCAGCTCACCACGAGTACAAGGGAATTCACCCCTCCACTTT.